A selection of T cell receptor beta chains follows, all from one sample in a study of shared clonotypes between healthy human individuals. Profiled with immunoSEQ multiplex PCR; TCRdb holds only in-frame clones, not every one. The data show under 2.5 million clones, less than 95% seen once. Sequencing was carried out using naive CD4+ T cells from PBMCs. The receptors here all came from a man aged 18 to 29 in good health. Some clones in this sample may be carry-over from other donors' samples. Each CDR3 is given with its conserved first and last residue. Each record gives: clone size, V gene, D gene, J gene, CDR3 DNA, CDR3 protein. A D gene is named only where the DNA matches it firmly. Clone size is stated in some rows and not others, as once, few, many or a class when expanded.

NA,TRBV5-1,NA,TRBJ2-3,TGCGCCAGCAGCTTGGTTTTTGATCCAGATACGCAGTATTTT,CASSLVFDPDTQYF
NA,TRBV27,NA,TRBJ1-3,TGTGCCAGCAGTCAGGGCTCTGGAAACACCATATATTTT,CASSQGSGNTIYF
NA,TRBV5-5,TRBD2,TRBJ2-7,TGTGCCAGCAGCTTTCAACTAGCGGGTCCTCCCCTAGACTACGAGCAGTACTTC,CASSFQLAGPPLDYEQYF
once,TRBV5-1,TRBD2,TRBJ2-5,TGCGCCAGCAGCCAACTAGCGGGAGGAAAAGAGACCCAGTACTTC,CASSQLAGGKETQYF
NA,TRBV9,NA,TRBJ2-7,TGTGCCAGCAGCGTAGATAGAATAGGGTACGAGCAGTACTTC,CASSVDRIGYEQYF
NA,TRBV7-9,TRBD1,TRBJ2-7,TGTGCCAGCAGCTCGATGCTCGGGACAGTCCACGAGCAGTACTTC,CASSSMLGTVHEQYF
NA,TRBV14,TRBD1,TRBJ2-4,TGTGCCAGCAGCCCAGGGGGAAACATTCAGTACTTC,CASSPGGNIQYF
NA,TRBV6-5,TRBD1,TRBJ2-7,TGTGCCAGCAGCCGCACCCGACAGGGATACGAGCAGTACTTC,CASSRTRQGYEQYF
NA,TRBV28,NA,TRBJ1-2,TGTGCCAGCAGTTTAATAACAGGGAATGCCTATGGCTACACCTTC,CASSLITGNAYGYTF
NA,TRBV6-5,NA,TRBJ1-1,TGTGCCAGCACTATCCGGGTCGGGGGCGCCACTGAAGCTTTCTTT,CASTIRVGGATEAFF
NA,TRBV5-1,TRBD2,TRBJ2-7,TGCGCCAGCAGCGCGGGACTAGCGGGAGGCCTCTACGAGCAGTACTTC,CASSAGLAGGLYEQYF
NA,TRBV11-3,TRBD2,TRBJ2-3,TGTGCCAGCAGCGCAACGCGGGGGACAGATACGCAGTATTTT,CASSATRGTDTQYF
NA,TRBV19,NA,TRBJ2-1,TGTGCCAGTAGTAGGAGGGGTGAGCAGTTCTTC,CASSRRGEQFF
NA,TRBV9,TRBD2,TRBJ2-7,TGTGCCAGCAGCGTAGGAGCGGGAGCGTACGAGCAGTACTTC,CASSVGAGAYEQYF
NA,TRBV19,NA,TRBJ2-2,TGTGCCAGTAGTATCAGTCCGAACACCGGGGAGCTGTTTTTT,CASSISPNTGELFF
many,TRBV28,TRBD2,TRBJ2-3,TGTGCCAGCAGTTCGACTAGCGGGAGGGCCTCTGGGATTGCAGATACGCAGTATTTT,CASSSTSGRASGIADTQYF
NA,TRBV5-1,NA,TRBJ2-5,TGCGCCAGCAGCCCGCGGACAGCACCTCAAGAGACCCAGTACTTC,CASSPRTAPQETQYF
NA,TRBV5-1,NA,TRBJ2-7,TGCGCCAGCAGCTTGGAAGGGGCCGGCGAGCAGTACTTC,CASSLEGAGEQYF
once,TRBV28,NA,TRBJ2-7,TGTGCCAGCAGTCCACCGGCCGGGGCGGGCGAGCAGTACTTC,CASSPPAGAGEQYF
NA,TRBV19,NA,TRBJ1-4,TGTGCCAGTAGTATTTCCGGCAGGACGGTCGGTGAAAAACTGTTTTTT,CASSISGRTVGEKLFF
few,TRBV12-2,NA,TRBJ2-1,TGTGCAAGTCGCTTGGTATTTTGGGACAGGGGCATACCCTACAATGAGCAGTTCTTC,CASRLVFWDRGIPYNEQFF
NA,TRBV5-4,TRBD1,TRBJ1-4,TGTGCCAGCAGCCCCGGATCCGGGACAGGGGGCCCGGACCCGGGGGAAAAACTGTTTTTT,CASSPGSGTGGPDPGEKLFF
NA,TRBV18,NA,TRBJ2-7,TGTGCCAGCTCACCACGGGGTCAGGGACGGAACGAGCAGTACTTC,CASSPRGQGRNEQYF
few,TRBV19,TRBD1,TRBJ2-2,TGTGCCAGTAGTATCAATCGTCTAGGGGACAGGGGTGGAGGGGAGCTGTTTTTT,CASSINRLGDRGGGELFF
once,TRBV5-1,TRBD2,TRBJ2-7,TGCGCCAGCAGCCTAGGGACTAGCGTATCCGAGCAGTACTTC,CASSLGTSVSEQYF
NA,TRBV5-4,NA,TRBJ1-2,TGTGCCAGCAGCCCAGGACTGGGCGGCTATGGCTACACCTTC,CASSPGLGGYGYTF
few,TRBV5-1,NA,TRBJ1-4,TGCGCCAGCAGCTTGCAAGGGACGGTTAATGAAAAACTGTTTTTT,CASSLQGTVNEKLFF
NA,TRBV28,TRBD1,TRBJ2-2,TGTGCCAGCAGGCCGGGACAGCACACCGGGGAGCTGTTTTTT,CASRPGQHTGELFF
NA,TRBV5-6,TRBD2,TRBJ2-5,TGTGCCAGCAGCAGGGGACTAGCGGGAGAGGAGACCCAGTACTTC,CASSRGLAGEETQYF
NA,TRBV14,NA,TRBJ2-5,TGTGCCAGCAGCCAAGATAGGTATAGTTGGCGGGGCCAAGAGACCCAGTACTTC,CASSQDRYSWRGQETQYF
NA,TRBV18,TRBD2,TRBJ2-4,TGTGCCAGCTCACCACTTCCGACTAGCGGGTTGAGGGACATTCAGTACTTC,CASSPLPTSGLRDIQYF
NA,TRBV6-1,TRBD2,TRBJ2-5,TGTGCCAGCAGTGAAAGGGGGACTAGCGGGAGGCCGGCGGAGACCCAGTACTTC,CASSERGTSGRPAETQYF
NA,TRBV6-4,TRBD1,TRBJ2-2,TGTGCCAGCAGTGATACAGGGGCGACCGGGGAGCTGTTTTTT,CASSDTGATGELFF
NA,TRBV7-9,NA,TRBJ1-5,TGTGCCAGCAGCCCGAGTACAGGTTATGGCAATCAGCCCCAGCATTTT,CASSPSTGYGNQPQHF
NA,TRBV5-1,NA,TRBJ2-7,TGCGCCAGCAGCTTCCTCGGGCAGGGATCAGGCGAGCAGTACTTC,CASSFLGQGSGEQYF
NA,TRBV10-1,TRBD2,TRBJ2-3,TGCGCCAGCAGTGAGTCGGGACTAGCGGGAGGAGATACGCAGTATTTT,CASSESGLAGGDTQYF
NA,TRBV27,NA,TRBJ1-6,TGTGCCAGCAGTTCGGCGGGGACACCCCTCCACTTT,CASSSAGTPLHF
few,TRBV30,TRBD1,TRBJ1-1,TGTGCCTGGAGAGGACAGGGATCGGGCACTGAAGCTTTCTTT,CAWRGQGSGTEAFF
NA,TRBV6-4,NA,TRBJ2-7,TGTGCCAGCAGTTACGGGGGTGGCGAGCAGTACTTC,CASSYGGGEQYF
NA,TRBV5-1,TRBD1,TRBJ1-2,TGCGCCAGCAGCTGGTTAGACAGGGGGGAAGGCTACACCTTC,CASSWLDRGEGYTF
NA,TRBV19,TRBD2,TRBJ2-1,TGTGCCAGTACCCCCGGGGCTAGCGGGGTCCGGTTTACCAATGAGCAGTTCTTC,CASTPGASGVRFTNEQFF
NA,TRBV5-1,NA,TRBJ2-1,TGCGCCAGCGGGTCTTGGGGCAGGGGAAGGGGTGAGCAGTTCTTC,CASGSWGRGRGEQFF
NA,TRBV2,NA,TRBJ2-2,TGTGCCAGCAGTGTAGCGCTGTCCACGAACACCGGGGAGCTGTTTTTT,CASSVALSTNTGELFF
NA,TRBV7-8,NA,TRBJ2-3,TGTGCCAGCAGCTTTGGTGGTGTGACAGATACGCAGTATTTT,CASSFGGVTDTQYF
NA,TRBV7-2,NA,TRBJ2-3,TGTGCCAGCAGAGAGGGGTGGGTGAGCACAGATACGCAGTATTTT,CASREGWVSTDTQYF
NA,TRBV28,TRBD1,TRBJ2-2,TGTGCCAGCAGTTCTTGGACAGGGGGCACCGGGGAGCTGTTTTTT,CASSSWTGGTGELFF
NA,TRBV2,TRBD1,TRBJ1-2,TGTGCCAGCAGGAGAGGACAGGGGTCTGACTACACCTTC,CASRRGQGSDYTF
once,TRBV6-5,NA,TRBJ2-7,TGTGCCAGCAGTCAAGACTCCTACGAGCAGTACTTC,CASSQDSYEQYF
NA,TRBV2,NA,TRBJ2-3,TGTGCCAGCAGTGACCGGGGAGATACGCAGTATTTT,CASSDRGDTQYF
NA,TRBV4-2,NA,TRBJ1-5,TGTGCCAGCAGCCAGGCCGGGAGTTTAAGGAATCAGCCCCAGCATTTT,CASSQAGSLRNQPQHF
NA,TRBV5-1,TRBD1,TRBJ1-2,TGCGCCAGCAGCTACGGGACAGAGGCGTCTGGCTACACCTTC,CASSYGTEASGYTF